The entry that follows covers one TCR beta chain sequence. This sample includes further DNA sequences coding for the same CDR3. CDR1 SGHRS and CDR2 YFSETQ come from the germline V gene. The CDR3 is 13 residues long. With V trimmed by 4 bases and J by 3 bases, 4 bases remained unmatched. Original handling: Amplification from reference gene primers served as the basis for estimated nucleated cell counts. Some clones are missing from TCRdb's copy, which holds only in-frame ones; the method was immunoSEQ multiplex PCR. That table furnishes V, J and clone size, whereas the DNA furnished D and trimming. The sample shows about 140,000 clones, roughly 84% of them seen only once. This specimen belongs to a study of blood T cell repertoires in COVID-19. Study background: The samples span acute and convalescent COVID-19 from the United States, Italy and Spain. The analysed material was cDNA or gDNA that came from T cells, B-cell-depleted T cells, or PBMCs.

The sample was peripheral blood. The source of this sequence is a human donor in a cohort sampled during active COVID-19. The chain combines TRBV5-1 with TRBJ2-7; 7 bases map to TRBD1. As DNA, the CDR3 is TGCGCCAGCAGCCTGGGACAGCTCTACGAGCAGTACTTC. Protein: CASSLGQLYEQYF.